This record concerns one T cell receptor (beta chain) sequence. Its specificity is not known. These data come from a study of shared clonotypes between healthy human individuals. The naive CD8 population came from CD45RO-negative cells selected for CCR7, without terminally differentiated effector memory CD45RA+ cells. Only Caucasian adults living in Nashville, Tennessee made up the donor group. Trimming removed 0 bases at V and 2 bases at J, with 13 bases between. The CDR3 length is 17 residues. Germline lookup yields CDR1 SGHNT and CDR2 YENEEA. Produced via immunoSEQ multiplex PCR; TCRdb's table is partial and in-frame only. The repertoire has roughly 650,000 clones, 95% to 97% of them found once; the top ten carry 0.11%. Broader study findings: Larger estimated richness was generally recorded for naive subsets relative to memory subsets. The naive CD4 repertoires of several donors were compared, and approximately 5% of clonotypes were shared.

The receptor's source is a woman under 40 in good health. V usage is TRBV11-3 and J usage is TRBJ2-2; D is unresolved. The sample taken for sequencing was naive CD8+ T cells sorted from blood. CDR3 loop: CASSLDQRSENTGELFF. DNA of the CDR3: TGTGCCAGCAGCTTAGATCAGCGCTCGGAAAACACCGGGGAGCTGTTTTTT.